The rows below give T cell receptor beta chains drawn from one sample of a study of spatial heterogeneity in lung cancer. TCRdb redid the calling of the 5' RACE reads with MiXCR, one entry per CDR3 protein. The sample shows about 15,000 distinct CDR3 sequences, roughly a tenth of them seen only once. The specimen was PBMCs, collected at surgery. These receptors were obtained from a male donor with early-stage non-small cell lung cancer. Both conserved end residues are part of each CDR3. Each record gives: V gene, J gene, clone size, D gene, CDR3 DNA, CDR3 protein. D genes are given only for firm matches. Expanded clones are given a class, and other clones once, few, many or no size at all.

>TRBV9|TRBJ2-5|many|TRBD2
TGTGCCAGCAGCCGTAGCGGGAGTGGGCTACAAGAGACCCAGTACTTC
CASSRSGSGLQETQYF
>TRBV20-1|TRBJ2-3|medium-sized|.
TGCAGTGCAGAAGAGGGCCAGGGCACAGATACGCAGTATTTT
CSAEEGQGTDTQYF
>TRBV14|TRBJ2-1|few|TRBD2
TGTGCCAGCAGCCACCTCCTAGCGGGAGCTTACAATGAGCAGTTCTTC
CASSHLLAGAYNEQFF
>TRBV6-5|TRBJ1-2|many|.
TGTGCCAGCAGTTACGGACAGCTCTATGGCTACACCTTC
CASSYGQLYGYTF
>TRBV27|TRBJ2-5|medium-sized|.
TGTGCCAGCAGTTTGTCAACTAGATCGACCCAGTACTTC
CASSLSTRSTQYF
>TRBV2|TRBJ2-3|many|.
TGTGCCAGCAGTGACCAAGCGGAGGGGGGAGATACGCAGTATTTT
CASSDQAEGGDTQYF
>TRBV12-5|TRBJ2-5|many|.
TGTGCTAGTGGACAGACACGGGAAGAGACCCAGTACTTC
CASGQTREETQYF
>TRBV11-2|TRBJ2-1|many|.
TGTGCCAGCAGCTTTTCCCTCCCGACTCATAGCTCCTACAATGAGCAGTTCTTC
CASSFSLPTHSSYNEQFF
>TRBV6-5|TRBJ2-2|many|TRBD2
TGTGCCAGCAGGGGGGGGACTAGCGGGACCGGGGAGCTGTTTTTT
CASRGGTSGTGELFF
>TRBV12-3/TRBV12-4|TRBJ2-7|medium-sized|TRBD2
TGTGCCAGCAGTGCTAGCGGGGGAGCCTACGAGCAGTACTTC
CASSASGGAYEQYF
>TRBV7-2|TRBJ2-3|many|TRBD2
TGTGCCAGCAGCCCCCGGGGGTGGACTAGCGACACAGATACGCAGTATTTT
CASSPRGWTSDTDTQYF
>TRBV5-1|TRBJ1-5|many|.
TGCGCCAGCAGCTTGGCGGGGAACAATCAGCCCCAGCATTTT
CASSLAGNNQPQHF
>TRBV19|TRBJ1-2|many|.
TGTGCCAGTAGTGGGAATTTCGGTCCGGGCGGCTACACCTTC
CASSGNFGPGGYTF
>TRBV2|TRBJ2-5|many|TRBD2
TGTGCCAGCAGTGTTTTTTTGGGGACTAGCGGGAAAGATCAAGAGACCCAGTACTTC
CASSVFLGTSGKDQETQYF
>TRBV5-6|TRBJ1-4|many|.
TGTGCCAGCAGCGGGAGGTGGAGAAATGAAAAACTGTTTTTT
CASSGRWRNEKLFF
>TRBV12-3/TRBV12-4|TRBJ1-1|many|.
TGTGCCAGCAGTCCCCCGAACACTGAAGCTTTCTTT
CASSPPNTEAFF
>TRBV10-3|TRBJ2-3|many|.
TGTGCCATCAATGGAAAGTTCATGGATACGCAGTATTTT
CAINGKFMDTQYF
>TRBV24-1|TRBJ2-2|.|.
TGTGCTTTGCAGGCACCCAACACCGGGGAGCTGTTTTTT
CALQAPNTGELFF
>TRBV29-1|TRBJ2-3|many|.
TGCAGCGTTGAACCGGGCACAGATACGCAGTATTTT
CSVEPGTDTQYF
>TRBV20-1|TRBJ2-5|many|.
TGCAGTGCTAGTCCGGGACTCAAAGAGACCCAGTACTTC
CSASPGLKETQYF
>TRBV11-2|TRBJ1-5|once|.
TGTGCCAGCAGCCCCACCCCTAGTCAGCCCCAGCATTTT
CASSPTPSQPQHF
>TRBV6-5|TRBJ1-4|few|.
TGTGCCAGCAGTTACAGGGGCCCTCAGGGGGAAAAACTGTTTTTT
CASSYRGPQGEKLFF
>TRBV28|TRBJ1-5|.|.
TGTGCCAGCAGTTTTCGGGGATGGAATCAGCCCCAGCGTTTT
CASSFRGWNQPQRF
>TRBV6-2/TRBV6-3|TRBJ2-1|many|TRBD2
TGTGCCAGCAGTTATCTCCCCGGGAGGGCCTTGAATGAGCAGTTCTTC
CASSYLPGRALNEQFF
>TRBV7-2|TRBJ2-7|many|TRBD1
TGTGCCAGCAGCTACCGGACAGGACATGCGTACTTC
CASSYRTGHAYF
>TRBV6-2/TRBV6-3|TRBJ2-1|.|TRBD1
TGTGCCAGCAGTCTCGACAGGGTCACAAATGAGCAGTTCTTC
CASSLDRVTNEQFF
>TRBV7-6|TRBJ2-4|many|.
TGTGCCAGCAGCTTTCAGGGTGGGGGACAGTACTTC
CASSFQGGGQYF
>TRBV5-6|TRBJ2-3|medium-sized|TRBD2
TGTGCCAGCAGCCTAGCGGGGCGCAGGGGCCCAGATACGCAGTATTTT
CASSLAGRRGPDTQYF
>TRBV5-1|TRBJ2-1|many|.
TGCGCCAGCAGCTTTCAGGACTCACGGAGCTCCTACAATGAGCAGTTCTTC
CASSFQDSRSSYNEQFF
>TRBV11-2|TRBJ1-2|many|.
TGTGCCAGCAGCTCAAGTGCCCGGTTTCGTGGCTACACCTTC
CASSSSARFRGYTF
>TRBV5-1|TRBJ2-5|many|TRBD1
TGCGCCAGCAGTTTTGTTGGGACAGACAGGGAAGAGACCCAGTACTTC
CASSFVGTDREETQYF
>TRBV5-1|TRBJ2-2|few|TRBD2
TGCGCCAGCAGCCCACTTAGCGGGAGTGCAACCGGGGAGCTGTTTTTT
CASSPLSGSATGELFF
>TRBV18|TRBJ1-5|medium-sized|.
TGTGCCAGCTCACCATTGCAGCATAGCAATCAGCCCCAGCATTTT
CASSPLQHSNQPQHF
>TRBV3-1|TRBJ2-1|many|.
TGTGCCAGCAGCCAGGAGGTCCGAGGGGCTGAGCAGTTCTTC
CASSQEVRGAEQFF
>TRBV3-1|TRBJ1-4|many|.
TGTGCCAGCAGCCAACGTACGGGCATAACTAATGAAAAACTGTTTTTT
CASSQRTGITNEKLFF
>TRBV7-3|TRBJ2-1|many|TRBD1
TGTGCCAGCAGCAAGACAGGGTACGATGAGCAGTTCTTC
CASSKTGYDEQFF
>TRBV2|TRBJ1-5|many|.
TGTGCCAGCCAAGGGATCTATGGGCCTACGCCCCAGCATTTT
CASQGIYGPTPQHF
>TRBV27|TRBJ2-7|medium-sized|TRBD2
TGTGCCAGCAGAACGGGACTAGGGGGTTACGAGCAGTACTTC
CASRTGLGGYEQYF
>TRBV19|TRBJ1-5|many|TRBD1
TGTGCCAGTTGGGACAGGGGACATCATAGCAATCAGCCCCAGCATTTT
CASWDRGHHSNQPQHF
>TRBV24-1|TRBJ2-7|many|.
TGTGCCACCAGTGATTCGGCGGTCCTACCCTACGAGCAGTACTTC
CATSDSAVLPYEQYF
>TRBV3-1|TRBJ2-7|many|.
TGTGCCAGCAAAAGGTCTATATCGGACTACGAGCAGTACTTC
CASKRSISDYEQYF
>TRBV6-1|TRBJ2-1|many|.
TGTGCCAGCAGTGAATCGGGAGTATTTGGCAATGAGCAGTTCTTC
CASSESGVFGNEQFF
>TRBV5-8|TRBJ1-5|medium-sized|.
TGTGCCAGCAGCTTGGCCAAGACAGGAGGTCAGCCCCAGCATTTT
CASSLAKTGGQPQHF
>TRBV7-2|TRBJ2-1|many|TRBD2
TGTGCCAGCAGCTTAGTTTTTCTAGCGGGTCGAATGTATAATGAGCAGTTCTTC
CASSLVFLAGRMYNEQFF
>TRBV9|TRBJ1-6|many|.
TGTGCCAGCAGCGTAGATTACGAGGGTTCACCCCTCCACTTT
CASSVDYEGSPLHF
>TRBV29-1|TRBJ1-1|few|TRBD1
TGCAGCGTAGCACAGGGGACACCTGAAGCTTTCTTT
CSVAQGTPEAFF
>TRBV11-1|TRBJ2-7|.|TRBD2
TGTGCCAGCAGCTTGCCAGGACTAGCGGGACTCTCCTACGAGCAGTACTTC
CASSLPGLAGLSYEQYF
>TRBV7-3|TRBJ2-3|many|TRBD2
TGTGCCAGCAGCCTCGCGGGGAGGGGTTCAGATACGCAGTATTTT
CASSLAGRGSDTQYF
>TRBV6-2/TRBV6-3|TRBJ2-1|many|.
TGTGCCAGCAGACGGGTTGGGCCCTACAATGAGCAGTTCTTC
CASRRVGPYNEQFF
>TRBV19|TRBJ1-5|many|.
TGTGCCAGTAGTATGTCTTCGCATCAGCCCCAGCATTTT
CASSMSSHQPQHF
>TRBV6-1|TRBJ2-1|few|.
TGTGCCAGCATTCCGCAGGGGAGATCCTACAATGAGCAGTTCTTC
CASIPQGRSYNEQFF
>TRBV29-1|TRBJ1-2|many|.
TGCAGCGTTGTTGGCAGGGCTAGATCCTATGGCTACACCTTC
CSVVGRARSYGYTF
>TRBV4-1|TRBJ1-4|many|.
TGCGCCAGCAGCCAAGATCCGGGGGCGATGGGTAATGAAAAACTGTTTTTT
CASSQDPGAMGNEKLFF
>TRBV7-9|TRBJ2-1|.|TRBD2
TGTGCCAGCAGCTTAACGGGAGGAGGGGTCAATGAGCAGTTCTTC
CASSLTGGGVNEQFF
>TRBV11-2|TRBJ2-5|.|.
TGTGCCAGCAGCTTAGATGCTAGGCAGGGGGGGAAAGAGACCCAGTACTTC
CASSLDARQGGKETQYF
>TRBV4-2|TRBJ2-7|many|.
TGTGCCAGCAGCCAAGACGGGCGGCTGGTGGAGCAGTACTTC
CASSQDGRLVEQYF
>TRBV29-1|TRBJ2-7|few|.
TGCAGCGCCCGCGATACAGGGGAGGGTTACGAGCAGTACTTC
CSARDTGEGYEQYF
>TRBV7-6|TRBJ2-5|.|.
TGTGCCAGCAGCTCCCCGAGTAGGGCCCAGTACTTC
CASSSPSRAQYF
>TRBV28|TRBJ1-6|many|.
TGTGCCAGCACCCCCGGGGCTGGGAATTCACCCCTCCACTTT
CASTPGAGNSPLHF
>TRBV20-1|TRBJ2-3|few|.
TGCAGTGCTAGATTCGGGACCCCACGGGGCACAGATACGCAGTATTTT
CSARFGTPRGTDTQYF